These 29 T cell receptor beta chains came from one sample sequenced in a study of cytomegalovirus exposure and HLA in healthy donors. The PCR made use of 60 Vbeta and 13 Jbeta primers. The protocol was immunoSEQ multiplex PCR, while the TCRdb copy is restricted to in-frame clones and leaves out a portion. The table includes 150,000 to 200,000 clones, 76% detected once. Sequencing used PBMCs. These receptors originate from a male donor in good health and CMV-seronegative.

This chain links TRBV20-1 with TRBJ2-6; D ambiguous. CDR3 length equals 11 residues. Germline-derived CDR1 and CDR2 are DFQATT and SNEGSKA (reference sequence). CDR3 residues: CQSAGANVLTF. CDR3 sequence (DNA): TGCCAAAGCGCTGGGGCCAACGTCCTGACTTTC.

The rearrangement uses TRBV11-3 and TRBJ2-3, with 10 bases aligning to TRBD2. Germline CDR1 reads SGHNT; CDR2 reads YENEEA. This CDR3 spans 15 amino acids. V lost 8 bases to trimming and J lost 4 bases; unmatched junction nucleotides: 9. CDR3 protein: CASSSRSGGADTQYF. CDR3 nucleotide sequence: TGTGCCAGCTCGTCACGGAGCGGGGGGGCAGATACGCAGTATTTT.

Written as DNA, the CDR3 is TGTGCCAGCAGGAGGCCCCAAAATGAAAAACTGTTTTTT. Translation: CASRRPQNEKLFF. The chain combines TRBV6-5 with TRBJ1-4; D ambiguous. Germline values: CDR1 MNHEY, CDR2 SVGAGI. Trimming pared 6 bases from V and 5 bases from J, leaving 10 bases between. The CDR3 extends over 13 amino acids.

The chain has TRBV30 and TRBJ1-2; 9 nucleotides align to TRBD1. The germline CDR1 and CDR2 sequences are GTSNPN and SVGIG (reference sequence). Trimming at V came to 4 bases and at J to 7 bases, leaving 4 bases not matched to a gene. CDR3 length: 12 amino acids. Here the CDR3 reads CAWNRGRVGYTF. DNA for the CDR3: TGTGCCTGGAACAGGGGGCGGGTTGGCTACACCTTC.

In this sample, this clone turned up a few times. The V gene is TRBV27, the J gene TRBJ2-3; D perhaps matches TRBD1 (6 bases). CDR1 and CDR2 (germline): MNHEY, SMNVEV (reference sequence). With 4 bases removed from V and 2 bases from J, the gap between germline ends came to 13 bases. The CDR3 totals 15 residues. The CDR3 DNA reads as TGTGCCAGCAGTTACTACAGGGCCCACACAGATACGCAGTATTTT. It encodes CASSYYRAHTDTQYF.

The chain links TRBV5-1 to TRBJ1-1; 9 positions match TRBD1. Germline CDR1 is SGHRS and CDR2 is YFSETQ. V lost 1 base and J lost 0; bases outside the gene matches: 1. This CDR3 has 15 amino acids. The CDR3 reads CASSLRTGVNTEAFF. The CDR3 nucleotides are TGCGCCAGCAGCTTGAGGACAGGGGTGAACACTGAAGCTTTCTTT. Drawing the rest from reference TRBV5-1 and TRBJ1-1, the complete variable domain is KAGVTQTPRYLIKTRGQQVTLSCSPISGHRSVSWYQQTPGQGLQFLFEYFSETQRNKGNFPGRFSGRQFSNSRSEMNVSTLELGDSALYLCASSLRTGVNTEAFFGQGTRLTVV.

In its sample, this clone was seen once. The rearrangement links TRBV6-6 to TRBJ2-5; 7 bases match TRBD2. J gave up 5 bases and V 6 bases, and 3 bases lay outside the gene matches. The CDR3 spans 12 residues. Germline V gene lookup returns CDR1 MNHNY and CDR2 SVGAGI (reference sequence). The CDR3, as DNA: TGTGCCAGCAGCTCGGGAGGCGAGACCCAGTACTTC. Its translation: CASSSGGETQYF.

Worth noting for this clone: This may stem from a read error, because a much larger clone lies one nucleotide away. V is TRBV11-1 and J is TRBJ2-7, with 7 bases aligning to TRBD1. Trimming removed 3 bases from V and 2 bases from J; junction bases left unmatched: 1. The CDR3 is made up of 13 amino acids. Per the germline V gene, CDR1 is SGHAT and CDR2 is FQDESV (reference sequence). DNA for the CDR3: TGTGCCAGCAGCTTTGGACAGGCCTACGAGCAGTACTTC. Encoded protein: CASSFGQAYEQYF.

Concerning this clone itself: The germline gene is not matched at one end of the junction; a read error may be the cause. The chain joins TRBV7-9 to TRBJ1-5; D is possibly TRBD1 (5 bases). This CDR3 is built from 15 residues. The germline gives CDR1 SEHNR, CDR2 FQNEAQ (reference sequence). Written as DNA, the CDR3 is TGTTCCAGCAGCCTCGACAGCTATAGCAATCAGCCCCAGCATTTT. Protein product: CSSSLDSYSNQPQHF.

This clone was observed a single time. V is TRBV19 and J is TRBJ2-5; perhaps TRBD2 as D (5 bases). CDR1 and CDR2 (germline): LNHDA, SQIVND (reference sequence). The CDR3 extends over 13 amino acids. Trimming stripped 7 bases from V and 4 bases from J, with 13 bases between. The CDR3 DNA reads TGTGCCAGTAACGACCGTCGGGGAGAGACCCAGTACTTC. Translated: CASNDRRGETQYF.

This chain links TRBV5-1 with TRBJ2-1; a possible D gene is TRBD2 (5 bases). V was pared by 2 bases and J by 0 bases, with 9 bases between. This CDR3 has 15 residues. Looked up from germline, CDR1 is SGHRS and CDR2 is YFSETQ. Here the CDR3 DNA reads TGCGCCAGCAGCTTAGAGGGCAACTCCTACAATGAGCAGTTCTTC. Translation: CASSLEGNSYNEQFF.

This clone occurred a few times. Here the CDR3 reads CASSLGRTVKNIQYF. The CDR3 DNA reads as TGTGCCAGCAGCTTAGGAAGGACAGTCAAAAACATTCAGTACTTC. The V gene is TRBV7-6, the J gene TRBJ2-4; D is possibly TRBD1 (6 bases). CDR1 is SGHVS, CDR2 FNYEAQ, per germline. The CDR3 loop spans 15 amino acids. The germline V and J ends were trimmed by 1 base and 3 bases, with 10 bases remaining between them.

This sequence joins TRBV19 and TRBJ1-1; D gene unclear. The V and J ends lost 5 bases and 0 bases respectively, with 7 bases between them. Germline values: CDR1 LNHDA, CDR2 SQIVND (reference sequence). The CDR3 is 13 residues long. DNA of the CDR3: TGTGCCAGTAGTGTGCGGATGAACACTGAAGCTTTCTTT. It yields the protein CASSVRMNTEAFF.

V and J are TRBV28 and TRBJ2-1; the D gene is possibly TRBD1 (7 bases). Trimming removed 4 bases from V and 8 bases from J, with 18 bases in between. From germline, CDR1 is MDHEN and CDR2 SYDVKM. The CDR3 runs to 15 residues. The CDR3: CASSSAGQLLDEQFF. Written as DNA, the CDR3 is TGTGCCAGCAGTTCGGCGGGACAGCTTCTAGATGAGCAGTTCTTC.

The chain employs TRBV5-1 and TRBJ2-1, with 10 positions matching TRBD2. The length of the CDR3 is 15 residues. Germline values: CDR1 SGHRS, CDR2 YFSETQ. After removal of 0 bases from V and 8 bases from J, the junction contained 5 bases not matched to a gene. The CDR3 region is CASSLGSGRSDEQFF. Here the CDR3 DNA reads TGCGCCAGCAGCTTGGGTAGCGGGAGGTCGGATGAGCAGTTCTTC.

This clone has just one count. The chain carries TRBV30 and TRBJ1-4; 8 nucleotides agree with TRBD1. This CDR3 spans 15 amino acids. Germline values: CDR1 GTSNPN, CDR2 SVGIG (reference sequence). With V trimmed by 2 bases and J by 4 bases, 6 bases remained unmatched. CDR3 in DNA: TGTGCCTGGAGTTTCCAGACAGGGGTTAATGAAAAACTGTTTTTT. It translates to CAWSFQTGVNEKLFF.

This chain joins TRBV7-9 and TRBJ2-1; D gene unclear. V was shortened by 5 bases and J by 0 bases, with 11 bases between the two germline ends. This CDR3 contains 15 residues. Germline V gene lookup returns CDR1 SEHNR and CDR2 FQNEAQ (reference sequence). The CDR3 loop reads CASSPQAHSYNEQFF. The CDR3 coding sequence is TGTGCCAGCAGCCCTCAGGCCCACTCCTACAATGAGCAGTTCTTC.

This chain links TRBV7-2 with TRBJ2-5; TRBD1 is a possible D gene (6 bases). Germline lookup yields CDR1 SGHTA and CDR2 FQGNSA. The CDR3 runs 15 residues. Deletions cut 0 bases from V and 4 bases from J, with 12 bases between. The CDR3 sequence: CASSLAGQPLETQYF. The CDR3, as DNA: TGTGCCAGCAGCTTAGCGGGACAACCCTTAGAGACCCAGTACTTC.

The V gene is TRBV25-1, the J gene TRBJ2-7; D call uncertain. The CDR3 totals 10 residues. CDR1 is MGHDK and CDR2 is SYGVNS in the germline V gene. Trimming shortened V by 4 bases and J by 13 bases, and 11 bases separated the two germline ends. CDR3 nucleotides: TGTGCCAGCAGTGCGCAGGTTCTATACTTC. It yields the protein CASSAQVLYF.

The CDR3 spells CACPQGPSGTDTQYF. DNA of the CDR3: TGTGCCTGCCCCCAGGGTCCGAGTGGGACAGATACGCAGTATTTT. V is TRBV30 and J is TRBJ2-3; possible D gene TRBD1, 5 bases. CDR3 length: 15 residues. Germline loops: CDR1 GTSNPN, CDR2 SVGIG (reference sequence). V shed 6 bases and J shed 3 bases, with 19 bases lying between them. The whole variable domain, remainder taken from reference TRBV30 and TRBJ2-3, is SQTIHQWPATLVQPVGSPLSLECTVEGTSNPNLYWYRQAAGRGLQLLFYSVGIGQISSEVPQNLSASRPQDRQFILSSKKLLLSDSGFYLCACPQGPSGTDTQYFGPGTRLTVL.

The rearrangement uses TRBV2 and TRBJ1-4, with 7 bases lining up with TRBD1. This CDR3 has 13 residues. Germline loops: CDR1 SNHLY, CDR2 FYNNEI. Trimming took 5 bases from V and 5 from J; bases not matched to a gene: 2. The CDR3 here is CASSIQGNEKLFF. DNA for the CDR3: TGTGCCAGCAGTATACAGGGGAATGAAAAACTGTTTTTT.

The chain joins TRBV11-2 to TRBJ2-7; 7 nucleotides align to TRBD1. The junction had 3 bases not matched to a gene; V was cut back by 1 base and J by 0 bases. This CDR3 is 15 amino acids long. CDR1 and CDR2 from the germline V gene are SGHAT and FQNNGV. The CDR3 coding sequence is TGTGCCAGCAGCTTAGTGACAGGGAGCTCCTACGAGCAGTACTTC. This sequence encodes CASSLVTGSSYEQYF.

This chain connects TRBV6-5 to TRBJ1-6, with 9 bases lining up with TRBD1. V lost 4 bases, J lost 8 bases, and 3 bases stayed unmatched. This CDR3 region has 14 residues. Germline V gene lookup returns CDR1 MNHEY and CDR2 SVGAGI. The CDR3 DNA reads TGTGCCAGCAGTTCCGGGACAGGGTATTCACCCCTCCACTTT. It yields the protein CASSSGTGYSPLHF.

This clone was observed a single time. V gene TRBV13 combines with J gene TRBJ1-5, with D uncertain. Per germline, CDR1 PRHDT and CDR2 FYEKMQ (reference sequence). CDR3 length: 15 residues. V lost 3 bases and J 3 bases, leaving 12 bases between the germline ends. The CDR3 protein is CASSFSGLLNQPQHF. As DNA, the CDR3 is TGTGCCAGCAGCTTCTCCGGACTCCTCAATCAGCCCCAGCATTTT.

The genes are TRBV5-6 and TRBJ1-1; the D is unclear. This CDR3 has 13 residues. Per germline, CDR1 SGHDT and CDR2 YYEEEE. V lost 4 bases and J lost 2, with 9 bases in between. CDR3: CASSPLLNTEAFF. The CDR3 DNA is TGTGCCAGCAGCCCACTGCTAAACACTGAAGCTTTCTTT.

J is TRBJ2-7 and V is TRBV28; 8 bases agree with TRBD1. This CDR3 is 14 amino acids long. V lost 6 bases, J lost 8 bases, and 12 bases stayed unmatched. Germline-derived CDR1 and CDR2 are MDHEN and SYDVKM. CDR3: CASSTAGTGTKQYF. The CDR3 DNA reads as TGTGCCAGCAGCACTGCCGGGACAGGTACGAAGCAGTACTTC.

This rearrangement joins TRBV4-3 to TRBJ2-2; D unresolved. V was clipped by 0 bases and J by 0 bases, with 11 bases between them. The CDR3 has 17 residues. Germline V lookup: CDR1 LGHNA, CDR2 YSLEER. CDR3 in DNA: TGCGCCAGCAGCCAAGATCTAGGAACAACGAACACCGGGGAGCTGTTTTTT. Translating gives CASSQDLGTTNTGELFF.

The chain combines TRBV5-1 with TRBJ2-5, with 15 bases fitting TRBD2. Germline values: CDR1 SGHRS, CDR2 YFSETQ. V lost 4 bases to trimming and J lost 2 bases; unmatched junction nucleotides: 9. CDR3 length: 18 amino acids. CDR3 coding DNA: TGCGCCAGCAGCGCATCCGGGACTAGCGGGGGGTCTCAAGAGACCCAGTACTTC. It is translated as CASSASGTSGGSQETQYF.

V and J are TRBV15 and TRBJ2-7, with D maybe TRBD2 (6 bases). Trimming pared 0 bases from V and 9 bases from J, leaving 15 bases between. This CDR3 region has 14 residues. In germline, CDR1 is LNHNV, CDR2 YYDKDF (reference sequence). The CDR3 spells CATSRDLSGVGQYF. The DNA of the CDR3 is TGTGCCACCAGCAGAGATTTATCGGGGGTCGGGCAGTACTTC.